This T cell receptor beta chain was documented in a study of CD8+CD57+ T cells in acquired aplastic anemia. The CDR3 runs 16 residues. Per the germline V gene, CDR1 is SEHNR and CDR2 is FQNEAQ (reference sequence). V shed 5 bases, J shed 2 bases, and the junction held 10 bases outside the gene matches. Researchers used genomic DNA as the template to profile TCR beta VDJ and CDR3. TCRdb reprocessed the reads with MiXCR, giving one entry per CDR3 protein. The table lists some 190,000 distinct CDR3 sequences, approximately 49% of them singletons. The chain carries TRBV7-9 and TRBJ2-5; 8 bases align to TRBD2. Material for sequencing was sorted CD4+, CD8+, or CD8+CD57+ T cells (not recorded which) from PBMCs. The sequence came from a human donor in good health. CDR3 bases: TGTGCCAGCAGCCCGGGGTTGACTAGCGTACAAGAGACCCAGTACTTC. Its translation: CASSPGLTSVQETQYF.